Presented here are 17 T cell receptor beta chains from one specimen sequenced in a study of shared clonotypes between healthy human individuals. Sequenced by immunoSEQ multiplex PCR; TCRdb stores in-frame clones only, minus some. The repertoire holds roughly 1.5 million clones, with around 98% as singletons. Sequencing input: naive CD4+ T cells sorted from blood. Stated subset: CD45RA+ positively selected. The origin of the receptors is a man aged 25-45 years in good health.

The genes are TRBV18 and TRBJ2-3, with D possibly called TRBD1 or TRBD2 (5 bases each). The CDR3 length is 18 residues. CDR1 KGHSH and CDR2 LQKENI come from the germline V gene. V gave up 1 base and J gave up 1 base, with 18 bases separating them. The CDR3 reads CASSPLPMTGTRTDTQYF. CDR3 coding DNA: TGTGCCAGCTCACCACTTCCCATGACCGGGACCCGCACAGATACGCAGTATTTT.

V is TRBV6-1 and J is TRBJ1-1, with 10 bases identical to TRBD1. The germline V gene encodes CDR1 MNHNS and CDR2 SASEGT. CDR3 size: 18 residues. V trimming: 0 bases; J trimming: 2 bases; junction bases outside the gene matches: 9. Here the CDR3 DNA reads TGTGCCAGCAGTGAAGCCGGTTGGACAGGGGGTCTCAACACTGAAGCTTTCTTT. Its protein product is CASSEAGWTGGLNTEAFF.

This chain joins TRBV28 and TRBJ2-7; 9 bases agree with TRBD2. The CDR3 consists of 15 residues. V lost 8 bases to trimming and J lost 3 bases; unmatched junction nucleotides: 11. CDR1 is MDHEN, CDR2 SYDVKM, per germline. The chain's CDR3 is CASGGGLAQIYEQYF. The CDR3 DNA reads TGTGCCAGCGGAGGCGGACTAGCGCAGATCTACGAGCAGTACTTC.

The V and J genes are TRBV19 and TRBJ1-5; TRBD1 agrees at 7 bases. This CDR3 is built from 15 residues. With 9 bases clipped from V and 7 bases from J, the junction kept 15 bases outside the gene matches. Germline V gene lookup returns CDR1 LNHDA and CDR2 SQIVND (reference sequence). CDR3 bases: TGTGCCAGCAACCGGGACAGCCTTCCCCGGCAGCCCCAGCATTTT. Translated, it gives CASNRDSLPRQPQHF.

The rearrangement links TRBV19 to TRBJ1-2; perhaps TRBD1 as D (6 bases). The CDR3 sequence is 13 residues long. The V gene's germline CDR1 is LNHDA and CDR2 SQIVND (reference sequence). V lost 4 bases and J 5 bases, leaving 11 bases between the germline ends. The CDR3 is CASSRIGQYGYTF. CDR3 nucleotides: TGTGCCAGTAGTAGGATCGGACAGTATGGCTACACCTTC.

This chain joins TRBV30 and TRBJ1-3; D unclear. The CDR3 has 11 amino acids. With 0 bases removed from V and 5 bases from J, the gap between germline ends came to 2 bases. Per the germline V gene, CDR1 is GTSNPN and CDR2 is SVGIG (reference sequence). The chain's CDR3 is CAWSVRNTIYF. In nucleotides, the CDR3 is TGTGCCTGGAGTGTTCGAAACACCATATATTTT.

The gene calls are TRBV5-1 and TRBJ2-7; no reliable D call. In germline, CDR1 is SGHRS, CDR2 YFSETQ. The length of the CDR3 is 13 residues. V shed 3 bases and J shed 6 bases, with 13 bases lying between them. In DNA, the CDR3 is TGCGCCAGCAGCTATACGATAACCGGCGAGCAGTACTTC. Translating gives CASSYTITGEQYF.

Comment on this clone: Germline and junction disagree at one end, which may indicate a read error. The rearrangement joins TRBV2 to TRBJ1-3, with D uncertain. Per germline, CDR1 SNHLY and CDR2 FYNNEI. The length of the CDR3 is 14 residues. CDR3 residues: CASSEMGVGYTIYF. In DNA, the CDR3 is TGTGCCAGCAGTGAGATGGGAGTTGGATACACCATATATTTT. The full variable domain, completed using reference TRBV2 and TRBJ1-3, is EPEVTQTPSHQVTQMGQEVILRCVPISNHLYFYWYRQILGQKVEFLVSFYNNEISEKSEIFDDQFSVERPDGSNFTLKIRSTKLEDSAMYFCASSEMGVGYTIYFGEGSWLTVV.

J is TRBJ2-5 and V is TRBV28; perhaps TRBD2 as D (6 bases). Trimming took 6 bases from V and 4 from J, leaving 9 bases between them. Germline V gene lookup returns CDR1 MDHEN and CDR2 SYDVKM. This CDR3 has 12 amino acids. This CDR3 is CASRGGSETQYF. CDR3 DNA sequence: TGTGCCAGCAGGGGAGGATCAGAGACCCAGTACTTC.

The chain is built from TRBV5-1 and TRBJ1-2; 9 bases align to TRBD1. V gave up 0 bases and J gave up 4 bases; unmatched junction bases: 4. The CDR3 is 15 amino acids. CDR1 is SGHRS and CDR2 is YFSETQ in the germline V gene. CDR3 sequence (DNA): TGCGCCAGCAGCTTGGGGGACAGGGCGATCTATGGCTACACCTTC. It encodes CASSLGDRAIYGYTF.

The V gene is TRBV28, the J gene TRBJ2-1; D not certain. This CDR3 region has 14 residues. Germline assignment: CDR1 MDHEN and CDR2 SYDVKM. Trimming took off 1 base at V and 7 bases at J, with 11 bases between the two ends. CDR3 nucleotides: TGTGCCAGCAGTTTATCCCCCCTCGGAAATGAGCAGTTCTTC. This gives the protein CASSLSPLGNEQFF.

V gene TRBV5-4 combines with J gene TRBJ2-5, with TRBD2 matching over 12 bases. Germline V gene data show CDR1 as SGHNT and CDR2 as YYREEE (reference sequence). The CDR3 sequence is 15 residues long. Trimming removed 4 bases from V and 3 bases from J; junction bases left unmatched: 4. This CDR3 reads CASSRRLAGEETQYF. In DNA, the CDR3 is TGTGCCAGCAGCCGACGACTAGCGGGGGAAGAGACCCAGTACTTC.

The chain has TRBV10-2 and TRBJ2-1; 10 positions match TRBD2. Germline V gene sequence: CDR1 WSHSY, CDR2 SAAADI. V was pared by 4 bases and J by 0 bases, with 9 bases of the junction left unmatched. CDR3 length equals 18 residues. CDR3: CASSGGSGRSPSYNEQFF. In DNA form, the CDR3 reads TGCGCCAGCAGTGGGGGTAGCGGGAGGTCACCCTCCTACAATGAGCAGTTCTTC.

This sequence joins TRBV6-1 and TRBJ2-7, with 8 positions matching TRBD1. The germline V gene encodes CDR1 MNHNS and CDR2 SASEGT. The J segment lost 8 bases and the V segment lost 7 bases, leaving 13 bases of the junction unmatched. The CDR3 length is 14 residues. The CDR3 DNA sequence: TGTGCCAGCAACCGGCAGGGGGCCGCTCCTAAGCAGTACTTC. It is translated as CASNRQGAAPKQYF.

This chain joins TRBV19 and TRBJ2-7; D possibly corresponds to TRBD1 (5 bases). This CDR3 spans 16 amino acids. Germline V gene lookup returns CDR1 LNHDA and CDR2 SQIVND (reference sequence). Trimming removed 7 bases at V and 0 bases at J, with 19 bases between. The DNA of the CDR3 is TGTGCCAGTACCCCCCGGGTAGGGGTCAGCTCCTACGAGCAGTACTTC. This codes for CASTPRVGVSSYEQYF.

The CDR3 DNA reads TGTGCCTGGAGTGTATGGCAGGGGGCGAAGGGGTCCGAAAACACCATATATTTT. It codes for CAWSVWQGAKGSENTIYF. The rearrangement links TRBV30 to TRBJ1-3, with 8 nucleotides matching TRBD1. Trimming took 0 bases from V and 6 from J; bases not matched to a gene: 16. In germline, CDR1 is GTSNPN, CDR2 SVGIG (reference sequence). The CDR3 is 18 amino acids. Using reference TRBV30 and TRBJ1-3 for the parts outside the CDR3, the full variable domain is SQTIHQWPATLVQPVGSPLSLECTVEGTSNPNLYWYRQAAGRGLQLLFYSVGIGQISSEVPQNLSASRPQDRQFILSSKKLLLSDSGFYLCAWSVWQGAKGSENTIYFGEGSWLTVV.

The J gene is TRBJ2-5, the V gene TRBV7-6; 12 bases map to TRBD2. V lost 7 bases and J lost 4; bases outside the gene matches: 7. CDR3 size: 15 residues. Germline lookup yields CDR1 SGHVS and CDR2 FNYEAQ. In DNA, the CDR3 is TGTGCCAGCATCAACCCGGGACTAGCGGGAGAGACCCAGTACTTC. Residues: CASINPGLAGETQYF.